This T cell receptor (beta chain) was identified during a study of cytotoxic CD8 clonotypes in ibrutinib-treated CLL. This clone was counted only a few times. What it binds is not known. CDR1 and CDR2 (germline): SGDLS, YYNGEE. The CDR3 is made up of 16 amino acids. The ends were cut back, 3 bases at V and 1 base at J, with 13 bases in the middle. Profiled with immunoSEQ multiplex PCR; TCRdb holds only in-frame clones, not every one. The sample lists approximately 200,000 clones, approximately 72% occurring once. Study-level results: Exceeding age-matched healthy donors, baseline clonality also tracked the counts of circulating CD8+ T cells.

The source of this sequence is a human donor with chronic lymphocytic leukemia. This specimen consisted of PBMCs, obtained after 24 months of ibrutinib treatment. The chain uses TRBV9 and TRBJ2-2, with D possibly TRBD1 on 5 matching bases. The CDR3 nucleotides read TGTGCCAGCAGCGAAACAGGAGCCCAGAACACCGGGGAGCTGTTTTTT. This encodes CASSETGAQNTGELFF.